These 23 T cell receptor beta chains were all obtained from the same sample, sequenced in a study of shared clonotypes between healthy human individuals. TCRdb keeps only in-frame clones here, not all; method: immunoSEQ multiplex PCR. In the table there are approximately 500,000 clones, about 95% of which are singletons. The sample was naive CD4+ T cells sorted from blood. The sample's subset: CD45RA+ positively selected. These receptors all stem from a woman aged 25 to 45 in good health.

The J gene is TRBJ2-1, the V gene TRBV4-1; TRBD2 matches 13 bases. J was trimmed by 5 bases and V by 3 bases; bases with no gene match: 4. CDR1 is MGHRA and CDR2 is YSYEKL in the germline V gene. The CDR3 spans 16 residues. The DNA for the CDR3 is TGCGCCAGCAGCCAGGGGACTAGCGGGGATAACAATGAGCAGTTCTTC. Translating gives CASSQGTSGDNNEQFF.

The CDR3 spells CASSLRLAGPTGEQFF. CDR3 DNA sequence: TGTGCCAGCAGCTTAAGACTAGCGGGGCCCACAGGTGAGCAGTTCTTC. V and J are TRBV7-6 and TRBJ2-1; 11 bases map to TRBD2. Germline V gene sequence: CDR1 SGHVS, CDR2 FNYEAQ. Losses at the gene ends were 2 bases for V and 9 bases for J; bases not matched to a gene: 9. The CDR3 has 16 residues.

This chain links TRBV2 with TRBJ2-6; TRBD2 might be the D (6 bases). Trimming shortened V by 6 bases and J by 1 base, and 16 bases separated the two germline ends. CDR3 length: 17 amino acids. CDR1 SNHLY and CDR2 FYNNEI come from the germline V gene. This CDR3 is CASSPGRGASGANVLTF. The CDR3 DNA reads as TGTGCCAGCAGCCCAGGGCGGGGAGCTTCTGGGGCCAACGTCCTGACTTTC.

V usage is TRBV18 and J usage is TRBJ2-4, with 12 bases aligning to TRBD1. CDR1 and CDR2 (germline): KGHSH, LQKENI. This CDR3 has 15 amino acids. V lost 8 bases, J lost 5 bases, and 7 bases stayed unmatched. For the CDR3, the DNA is TGTGCCAGCGCCTTGGGGACAGGGGGCGAAAACATTCAGTACTTC. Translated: CASALGTGGENIQYF.

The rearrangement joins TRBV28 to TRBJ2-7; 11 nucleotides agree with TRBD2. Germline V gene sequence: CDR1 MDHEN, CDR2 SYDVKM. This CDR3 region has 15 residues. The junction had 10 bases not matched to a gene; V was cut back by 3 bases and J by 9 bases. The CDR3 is CASSFSGRAPGGQYF. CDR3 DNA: TGTGCCAGCAGTTTTAGCGGGAGGGCCCCGGGAGGGCAGTACTTC.

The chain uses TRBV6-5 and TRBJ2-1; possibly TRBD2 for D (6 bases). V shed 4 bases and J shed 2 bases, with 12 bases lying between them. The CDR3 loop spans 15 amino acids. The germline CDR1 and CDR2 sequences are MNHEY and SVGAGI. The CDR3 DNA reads TGTGCCAGCAGTTCTAGCGAGACCACCTACAATGAGCAGTTCTTC. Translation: CASSSSETTYNEQFF.

DNA of the CDR3: TGCAGCGTTGAAAATGGGGAGGGGGGAACCTACGAGCAGTACTTC. Its protein is CSVENGEGGTYEQYF. The chain joins TRBV29-1 to TRBJ2-7, with D possibly being TRBD2 (7 bases). Trimming stripped 2 bases from V and 2 bases from J, with 16 bases between. The CDR3 is made up of 15 amino acids. Germline CDR1 reads SQVTM; CDR2 reads ANQGSEA.

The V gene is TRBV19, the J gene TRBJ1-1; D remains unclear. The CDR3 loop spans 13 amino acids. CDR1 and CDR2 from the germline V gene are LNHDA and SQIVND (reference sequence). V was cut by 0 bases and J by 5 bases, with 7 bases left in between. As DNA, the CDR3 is TGTGCCAGTAGTATAGATTGGACGACTGAAGCTTTCTTT. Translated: CASSIDWTTEAFF.

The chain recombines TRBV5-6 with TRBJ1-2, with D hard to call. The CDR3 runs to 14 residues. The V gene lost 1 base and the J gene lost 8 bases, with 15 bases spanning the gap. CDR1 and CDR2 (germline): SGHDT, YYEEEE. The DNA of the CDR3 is TGTGCCAGCAGCTTGAAATCTTATGTCTTAGGCTACACCTTC. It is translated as CASSLKSYVLGYTF. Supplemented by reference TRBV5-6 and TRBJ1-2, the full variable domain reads DAGVTQSPTHLIKTRGQQVTLRCSPKSGHDTVSWYQQALGQGPQFIFQYYEEEERQRGNFPDRFSGHQFPNYSSELNVNALLLGDSALYLCASSLKSYVLGYTFGSGTRLTVV.

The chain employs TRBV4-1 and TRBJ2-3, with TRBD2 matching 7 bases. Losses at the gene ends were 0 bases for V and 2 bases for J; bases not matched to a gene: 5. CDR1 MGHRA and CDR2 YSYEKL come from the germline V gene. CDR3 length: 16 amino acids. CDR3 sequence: CASSQEGAGVTDTQYF. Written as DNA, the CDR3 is TGCGCCAGCAGCCAAGAAGGGGCGGGAGTCACAGATACGCAGTATTTT.

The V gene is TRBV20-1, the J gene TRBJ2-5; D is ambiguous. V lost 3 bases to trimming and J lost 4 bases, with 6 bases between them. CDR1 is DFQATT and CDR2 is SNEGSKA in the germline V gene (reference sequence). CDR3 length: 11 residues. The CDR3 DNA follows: TGCAGTGCTAGGACTGGAGAGACCCAGTACTTC. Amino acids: CSARTGETQYF.

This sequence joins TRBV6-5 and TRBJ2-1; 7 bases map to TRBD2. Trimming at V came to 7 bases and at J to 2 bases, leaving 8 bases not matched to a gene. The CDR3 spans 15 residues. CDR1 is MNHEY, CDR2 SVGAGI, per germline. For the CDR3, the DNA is TGTGCCAGCACGGAAACGGGAGGTACCTACAATGAGCAGTTCTTC. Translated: CASTETGGTYNEQFF.

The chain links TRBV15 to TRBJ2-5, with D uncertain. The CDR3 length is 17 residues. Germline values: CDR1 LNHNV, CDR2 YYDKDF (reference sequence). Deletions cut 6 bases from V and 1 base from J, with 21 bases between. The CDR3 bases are TGTGCCACCAGTTCAAATTTTTTGGGGAAATCCCAAGAGACCCAGTACTTC. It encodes CATSSNFLGKSQETQYF.

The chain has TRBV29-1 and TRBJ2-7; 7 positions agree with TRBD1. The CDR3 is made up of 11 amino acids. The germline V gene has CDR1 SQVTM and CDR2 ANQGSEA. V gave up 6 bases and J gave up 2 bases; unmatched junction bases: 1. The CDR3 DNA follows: TGCAGCGTCGGGACAGCCTACGAGCAGTACTTC. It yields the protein CSVGTAYEQYF.

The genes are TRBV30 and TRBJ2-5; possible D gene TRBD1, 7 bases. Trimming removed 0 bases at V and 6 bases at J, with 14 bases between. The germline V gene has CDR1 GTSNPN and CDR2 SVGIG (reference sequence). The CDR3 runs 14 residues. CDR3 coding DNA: TGTGCCTGGAGTGTACAAGGAGGGGGCCAGACCCAGTACTTC. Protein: CAWSVQGGGQTQYF. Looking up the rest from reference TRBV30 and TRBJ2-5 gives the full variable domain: SQTIHQWPATLVQPVGSPLSLECTVEGTSNPNLYWYRQAAGRGLQLLFYSVGIGQISSEVPQNLSASRPQDRQFILSSKKLLLSDSGFYLCAWSVQGGGQTQYFGPGTRLLVL.

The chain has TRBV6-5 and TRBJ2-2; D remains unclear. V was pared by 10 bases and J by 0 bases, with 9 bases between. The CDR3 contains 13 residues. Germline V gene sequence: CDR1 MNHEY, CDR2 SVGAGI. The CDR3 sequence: CATQRSNTGELFF. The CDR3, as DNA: TGTGCCACCCAACGCTCGAACACCGGGGAGCTGTTTTTT.

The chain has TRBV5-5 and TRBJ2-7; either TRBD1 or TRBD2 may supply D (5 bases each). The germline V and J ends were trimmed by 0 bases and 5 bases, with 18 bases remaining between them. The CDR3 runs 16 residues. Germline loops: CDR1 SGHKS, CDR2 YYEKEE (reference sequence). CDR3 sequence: CASSLVYYSGTDEQYF. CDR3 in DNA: TGTGCCAGCAGCTTGGTCTACTACAGTGGGACCGACGAGCAGTACTTC.

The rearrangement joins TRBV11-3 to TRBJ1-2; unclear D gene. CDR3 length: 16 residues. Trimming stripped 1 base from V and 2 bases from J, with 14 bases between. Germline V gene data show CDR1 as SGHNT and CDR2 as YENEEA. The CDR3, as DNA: TGTGCCAGCAGCTTAGCCGGCCTCCACTCGAACTATGGCTACACCTTC. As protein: CASSLAGLHSNYGYTF.

Written as DNA, the CDR3 is TGTGCCAGCTCAGACCCGGGACAGGGATTCTATGGCTACACCTTC. As protein: CASSDPGQGFYGYTF. The V gene is TRBV18, the J gene TRBJ1-2; 9 bases line up with TRBD1. V shed 5 bases, J shed 4 bases, and the junction held 8 bases outside the gene matches. The V gene's germline CDR1 is KGHSH and CDR2 LQKENI. The length of the CDR3 is 15 residues. The entire variable domain, with the rest obtained from reference TRBV18 and TRBJ1-2, is as follows: NAGVMQNPRHLVRRRGQEARLRCSPMKGHSHVYWYRQLPEEGLKFMVYLQKENIIDESGMPKERFSAEFPKEGPSILRIQQVVRGDSAAYFCASSDPGQGFYGYTFGSGTRLTVV.

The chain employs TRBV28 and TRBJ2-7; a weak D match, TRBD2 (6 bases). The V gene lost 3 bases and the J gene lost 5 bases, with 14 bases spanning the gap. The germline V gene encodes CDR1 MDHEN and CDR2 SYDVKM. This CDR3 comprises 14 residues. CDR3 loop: CASSFGGRTHEQYF. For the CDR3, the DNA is TGTGCCAGCAGTTTTGGAGGGAGGACCCACGAGCAGTACTTC.

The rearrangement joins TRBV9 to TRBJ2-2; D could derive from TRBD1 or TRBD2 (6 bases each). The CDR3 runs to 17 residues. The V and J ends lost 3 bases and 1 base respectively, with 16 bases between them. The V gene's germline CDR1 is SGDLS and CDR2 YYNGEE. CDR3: CASSETIEGGNTGELFF. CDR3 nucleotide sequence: TGTGCCAGCAGCGAGACCATCGAGGGGGGGAACACCGGGGAGCTGTTTTTT. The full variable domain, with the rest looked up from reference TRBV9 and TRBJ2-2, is DSGVTQTPKHLITATGQRVTLRCSPRSGDLSVYWYQQSLDQGLQFLIQYYNGEERAKGNILERFSAQQFPDLHSELNLSSLELGDSALYFCASSETIEGGNTGELFFGEGSRLTVL.

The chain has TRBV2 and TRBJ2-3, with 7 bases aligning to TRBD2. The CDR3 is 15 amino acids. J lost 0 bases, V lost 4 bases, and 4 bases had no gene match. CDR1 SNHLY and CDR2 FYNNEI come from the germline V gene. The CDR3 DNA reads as TGTGCCAGCAGTGTTGAGCGGGGTAGCACAGATACGCAGTATTTT. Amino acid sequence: CASSVERGSTDTQYF.

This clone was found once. Here the CDR3 reads CASRPQAGGETQYF. The DNA for the CDR3 is TGTGCCAGCAGACCACAGGCTGGAGGGGAGACCCAGTACTTC. The chain recombines TRBV28 with TRBJ2-5, with a weak D call TRBD2 (6 bases). The CDR3 extends over 14 amino acids. The V and J ends lost 6 bases and 5 bases respectively, with 16 bases between them. The germline V gene encodes CDR1 MDHEN and CDR2 SYDVKM.